This T cell receptor (beta chain) originates from a study of siplizumab effects on memory and regulatory T cells. General study findings and limits: Apparently more diverse than memory cells, naive T cells also seemed major alloresponse contributors. Unstimulated subsets contained matches for only a minor fraction of alloreactive clones.

As to this clone: Antigen: not known.

Each sample had approximately 10^5 TCR templates assayed. Clones were sequenced by immunoSEQ multiplex PCR, and TCRdb holds only the in-frame ones, with some missing. Of around 95,000 clones in the sample, 91% were seen once. The length of the CDR3 is 16 residues. V gave up 3 bases and J gave up 2 bases; unmatched junction bases: 5. Per the germline V gene, CDR1 is LNHNV and CDR2 is YYDKDF (reference sequence). The chain has TRBV15 and TRBJ2-3; 10 bases line up with TRBD1. The clonotype originates from a human donor in good health. Sequencing was done on a sample of CD4+ T cells sorted from blood. DNA of the CDR3: TGTGCCACCAGCAGGGGCGGGACAGGGGCCACAGATACGCAGTATTTT. Translation gives CATSRGGTGATDTQYF.